This TCR beta chain was sequenced for a study of blood T cells in healthy people across ages (dated by TCRdb to between 2014 and 2017). The study in broad terms: In model experiments, roughly one uniquely barcoded TCR beta cDNA molecule per two T cells was captured by template switching. To track age-related changes in TCR beta repertoire diversity, the study relied on deep sequencing normalized with unique cDNA molecular identifiers. The donors were divided into four age groups: young (average approximately 17 years), middle-aged (approximately 41), aged (about 60) and long-lived (roughly 86). The study analyzed two additional independent replicas of 1 million unique cDNA reads from the same blood draw for two donors, one aged 18 to 30 and one aged 80 or older.

The paper as a whole reports these results and caveats: Estimates of total diversity from one million sequenced T cells were regarded as lower bounds and underestimates. Because donor CMV infection status was unknown, age-related changes in expanded clonotypes were potentially confounded. Compared with the aged group, the long-lived group had more naive CD4+ T cells, fewer expanded clones and increased TCR diversity, a pattern suggesting age selection. Observed TCR beta diversity per million T cells fell roughly linearly with age, and a significant reduction was already apparent by age around 40. The percentage of naive T cells measured by flow cytometry correlated strongly with observed TCR beta diversity. Since profiling was done on bulk unsorted PBMCs, naive and antigen-experienced compartments could not be conclusively compared.

Library preparation used 5' RACE. Sequencing was performed on an Illumina HiSeq 2500. A second roughly 6 to 12 cycle PCR used a sample-barcoded 5' primer and a J-beta primer mix. Each TCR beta cDNA molecule received a unique molecular identifier from a template-switch 5' adaptor carrying 12 random nucleotides. At least 2.5 million CDR3-containing paired-end reads were obtained from each sample. The Mint cDNA synthesis kit, primed by a TRBC-specific oligonucleotide, was used to synthesize first-strand cDNA from all RNA. Following uracil-DNA glycosylase treatment, all cDNA underwent a first 18-cycle PCR with the universal primers M1SS and BC2_uni_R. Per the source publication's procedure: Each sample was normalized by randomly selecting 1 million high-quality reads, each carrying a distinct molecular identifier. Reads with shared molecular identifiers were discarded instead of being binned into consensus sequences. CDR3 identification, clonotype clustering and error correction used MiTCR with a Q25 quality threshold and the strictest error-elimination algorithm. A nonparametric unseen species model with Euler transformation was used to estimate a lower bound on total TCR beta diversity. Starting from the raw public reads, TCRdb applied fastp trimming at Q25, assembled clones with MiXCR and retained in-frame beta chains. All rows with the same CDR3 protein become a single entry with the most common DNA and genes. The V and J calls follow TCRdb's processing rather than the paper's. The sample contains roughly 1,000,000 distinct CDR3 sequences, under 30% of them found a single time. The leading ten clones occupy around 0.75% of the sample.

A distance of 13 bases separates the germline ends of V and J, which lose 1 base and 7 bases respectively. The germline V gene encodes CDR1 LGHDT and CDR2 YNNKEL (reference sequence). The CDR3 numbers 15 residues from cysteine through phenylalanine. Here the CDR3 DNA is all that survives: 45 bases in frame from base 1. Systemically healthy Caucasian individuals from Russia, 39 in total and aged 6 to 90 years, were included as donors. Approximately 9.7 milliliters of peripheral blood were drawn from each donor into EDTA-treated Vacutainer tubes. Ficoll-Paque density-gradient centrifugation was used to isolate PBMCs, with at least 6.5 million obtained per sample. Total RNA was extracted from PBMCs with Trizol reagent, with at least 6 micrograms obtained per sample. Naive CD45RAhigh/CD27high T cell percentages were measured by flow cytometry on a PBMC aliquot from every donor. This clonotype was observed a few times. This receptor's antigen is unknown. The input lacks base qualities; no much larger clone sits a single base away.

This sample also appeared in a second study, on T cells of mothers and their children. Per the second study: The donors were nine systemically healthy Caucasian individuals, made up of three mothers and their six children. cDNA synthesis used all of the extracted RNA, with 1.5 ug of RNA in each 15 ul reaction. In the second PCR, the M1S primer added sample barcodes and 2-4 random nucleotides. More than 8.5 million TCR beta CDR3 reads were obtained from each mother, and roughly 3 million reads were obtained from each child. TCR recombination output is similarly shaped by thymic selection in related and unrelated pairs, with a minor effect exerted by inherited differences. Normalized repertoire overlap was always slightly but never significantly higher in related than unrelated mother-child pairs. With a sensitivity of approximately 100 clones per million clonotypes, no persistent microchimeric T cell clones were detected. Deep NGS was used in the study to compare the TCR beta repertoires of mothers and children and to look for features that separate related mother-child pairs from unrelated individuals. Mothers averaged roughly 36 +/- 4 years of age and children averaged about 10 +/- 4 years. After adapters were ligated using NEBNext reagents, the libraries underwent 100+100 nt paired-end sequencing on an Illumina HiSeq 2000. Mother and child libraries were prepared a month apart and sequenced in separate runs to prevent cross-contamination. Each donor had between about 450,000 and 2,100,000 distinct TCR beta clonotypes identified. Naive TCR beta clonotypes were estimated from low-frequency clonotypes matched to each donor's FACS-determined naive share, without sorting.

The source is a girl aged 2 to 9 in good health. The rearranged segments are TRBV3-1 and TRBJ1-4; the D gene lacks a confident call. The sequencing input was blood. The DNA sequence follows: TGTGCCAGCAGCCAAGGTAACCGAGGGAGTGAAAAACTGTTTTTT. Its protein reads: CASSQGNRGSEKLFF.